The rows below give T cell receptor beta chains drawn from one sample of a study of T cell repertoires in cytomegalovirus infection. TCRdb re-called the reads through MiXCR, storing one row per CDR3 protein. The sample lists almost 500,000 distinct CDR3 sequences, about 11% occurring once. The source material was PBMCs. Receptors originate from a human donor in good health (CMV status not recorded). Some clones in this sample may be carry-over from other donors' samples. CDR3s include the opening cysteine and the closing phenylalanine or tryptophan. Each record gives: V gene, D gene, J gene, clone size, CDR3 protein, CDR3 DNA. D genes are given only for firm matches. Clone size is stated in some rows and not others, as once, few, many or a class when expanded.

V gene: TRBV3-1
D gene: NA
J gene: TRBJ2-1
clone size: NA
CDR3 protein: CASGDPRYNEQFF
CDR3 DNA: TGTGCCAGCGGGGACCCCCGATACAATGAGCAGTTCTTC

V gene: TRBV29-1
D gene: TRBD1
J gene: TRBJ2-5
clone size: NA
CDR3 protein: CSVGGQGSQTQYF
CDR3 DNA: TGCAGCGTTGGGGGACAGGGGTCCCAGACCCAGTACTTC

V gene: TRBV6-1
D gene: TRBD1
J gene: TRBJ2-7
clone size: many
CDR3 protein: CASRDSAASEQYF
CDR3 DNA: TGTGCCAGCCGGGACAGCGCCGCTAGTGAGCAGTACTTC

V gene: TRBV29-1
D gene: NA
J gene: TRBJ1-2
clone size: few
CDR3 protein: CSVASQGDGYTF
CDR3 DNA: TGCAGCGTTGCATCACAGGGAGATGGCTACACCTTC

V gene: TRBV7-8
D gene: NA
J gene: TRBJ2-5
clone size: many
CDR3 protein: CASSLSRDGTQYF
CDR3 DNA: TGTGCCAGCAGCTTATCCCGGGATGGGACCCAGTACTTC

V gene: TRBV29-1
D gene: NA
J gene: TRBJ2-1
clone size: NA
CDR3 protein: CSVEKGFNEQFF
CDR3 DNA: TGCAGCGTTGAAAAGGGCTTCAATGAGCAGTTCTTC

V gene: TRBV5-1
D gene: TRBD1
J gene: TRBJ2-7
clone size: many
CDR3 protein: CASSTGENSYEQYF
CDR3 DNA: TGCGCCAGCAGTACAGGGGAGAACTCCTACGAGCAGTACTTC

V gene: TRBV12-3/TRBV12-4
D gene: NA
J gene: TRBJ2-5
clone size: many
CDR3 protein: CASSPNYDSETQYF
CDR3 DNA: TGTGCCAGCAGTCCAAACTACGACAGCGAGACCCAGTACTTC

V gene: TRBV14
D gene: TRBD2
J gene: TRBJ2-4
clone size: many
CDR3 protein: CASRRTGTSTNIQYF
CDR3 DNA: TGTGCCAGCAGACGAACCGGGACTAGCACAAACATTCAGTACTTC

V gene: TRBV29-1
D gene: NA
J gene: TRBJ1-1
clone size: many
CDR3 protein: CSVGVGLNTEAFF
CDR3 DNA: TGCAGCGTTGGGGTAGGACTGAACACTGAAGCTTTCTTT

V gene: TRBV14
D gene: NA
J gene: TRBJ1-5
clone size: NA
CDR3 protein: CASSEITGPQHF
CDR3 DNA: TGTGCCAGCAGCGAGATCACAGGGCCCCAGCATTTT

V gene: TRBV27
D gene: NA
J gene: TRBJ1-2
clone size: NA
CDR3 protein: CASSTRDRNYGYTF
CDR3 DNA: TGTGCCAGCAGTACGCGAGACAGGAACTATGGCTACACCTTC

V gene: TRBV6-1
D gene: NA
J gene: TRBJ1-1
clone size: many
CDR3 protein: CASRLRALNTEAFF
CDR3 DNA: TGTGCCAGCAGGCTCAGAGCCCTGAACACTGAAGCTTTCTTT

V gene: TRBV29-1
D gene: TRBD1
J gene: TRBJ1-2
clone size: NA
CDR3 protein: CSVENWAGTGGGYTF
CDR3 DNA: TGCAGCGTTGAAAATTGGGCCGGGACAGGGGGCGGCTACACCTTC

V gene: TRBV7-8
D gene: TRBD2
J gene: TRBJ2-2
clone size: many
CDR3 protein: CASNKRREGRAGELFF
CDR3 DNA: TGTGCCAGCAACAAGAGGCGGGAGGGCCGGGCCGGGGAGCTGTTTTTT

V gene: TRBV18
D gene: TRBD1
J gene: TRBJ2-7
clone size: NA
CDR3 protein: CASSAGTDYEQYF
CDR3 DNA: TGTGCCAGCTCGGCCGGGACAGACTACGAGCAGTACTTC

V gene: TRBV5-1
D gene: TRBD1
J gene: TRBJ2-7
clone size: few
CDR3 protein: CASSLGWTGLEQYF
CDR3 DNA: TGCGCCAGCAGCTTGGGTTGGACAGGCCTGGAGCAGTACTTC